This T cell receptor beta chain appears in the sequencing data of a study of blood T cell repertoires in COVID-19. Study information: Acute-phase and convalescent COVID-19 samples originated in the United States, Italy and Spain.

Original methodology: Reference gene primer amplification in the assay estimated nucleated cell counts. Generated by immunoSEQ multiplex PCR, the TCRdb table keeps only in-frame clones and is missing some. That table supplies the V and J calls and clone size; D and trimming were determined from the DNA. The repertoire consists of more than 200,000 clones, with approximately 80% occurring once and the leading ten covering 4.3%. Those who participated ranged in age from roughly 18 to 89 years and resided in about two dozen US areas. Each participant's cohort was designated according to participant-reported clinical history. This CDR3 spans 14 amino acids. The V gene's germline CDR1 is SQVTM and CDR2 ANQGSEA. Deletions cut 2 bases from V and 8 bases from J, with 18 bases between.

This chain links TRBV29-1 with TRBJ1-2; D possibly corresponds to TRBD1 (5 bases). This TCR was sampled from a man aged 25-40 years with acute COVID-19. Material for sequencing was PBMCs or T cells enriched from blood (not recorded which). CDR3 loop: CSVERSEGVGGYTF. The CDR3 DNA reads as TGCAGCGTTGAACGTTCGGAAGGGGTGGGAGGCTACACCTTC.